The rows below give T cell receptor beta chains drawn from one sample of a study of blood T cell repertoires in COVID-19. Produced via immunoSEQ multiplex PCR; TCRdb's table is partial and in-frame only. The repertoire has almost 80,000 clones, roughly 80% of them found once; the top ten carry under 45%. Sequences were obtained from peripheral blood. The receptor set was obtained from a woman aged 70-85 years with acute or convalescent COVID-19. Each CDR3 is given with its conserved first and last residue. The D gene is left open where the match is weak. Not every row has a clone size; where given, it reads once, few, many or a size class.

>few|TRBV7-9|TRBJ1-2|TRBD1
TGTGCCAGCAGCTTACTCGGCACAGGGGATAACTATGGCTACACCTTC
CASSLLGTGDNYGYTF
>NA|TRBV10-3|TRBJ1-2|TRBD1
TGTGCCATCAGTGAGTTTTCGACAGGGGGCATAACCTTC
CAISEFSTGGITF
>NA|TRBV3-1/TRBV3-2|TRBJ2-3|TRBD2
TGTGCCAGCAGCTCCGGCGGGAGGAGTACAGATACGCAGTATTTT
CASSSGGRSTDTQYF
>NA|TRBV5-1|TRBJ1-6|NA
TGCGCCAGCAGCTCCCTGAGTGGGACAAATTCACCCCTCCACTTT
CASSSLSGTNSPLHF
>NA|TRBV19|TRBJ2-1|NA
TGTGCCAGTAGTACAACCAGGGGCAGTGAGCAGTTCTTC
CASSTTRGSEQFF
>NA|TRBV5-1|TRBJ2-5|TRBD2
TGCGCCAGCAGGCCTAGCGGGAGTGAGACCCAGTACTTC
CASRPSGSETQYF
>NA|TRBV27|TRBJ2-2|TRBD2
TGTGCCAGCAGTTTATCGCGGGGGTTGTACGGGGAGCTGTTTTTT
CASSLSRGLYGELFF
>NA|TRBV25-1|TRBJ1-6|TRBD1
TGTGCCAGCAGTGACCCCGGGACAGGGGATTCACCCCTCCACTTT
CASSDPGTGDSPLHF
>few|TRBV10-2|TRBJ2-1|TRBD2
TGCGCCAGCAGTGGGGGACTAGCGGGAGTTGAAGAGCAGTTCTTC
CASSGGLAGVEEQFF
>NA|TRBV5-4|TRBJ2-5|NA
TGTGCCAGCAGCTTGGAGTACGGGGACCAAGAGACCCAGTACTTC
CASSLEYGDQETQYF
>few|TRBV6-5|TRBJ1-1|NA
TGTGCCAGCAGGGGGGAAGGGGAGGCTGGGGCTTTCTTT
CASRGEGEAGAFF
>NA|TRBV29-1|TRBJ2-7|TRBD1
TGCAGCGTCGCCCCAACAGGGGCCTACGAGCAGTACTTC
CSVAPTGAYEQYF
>NA|TRBV5-1|TRBJ2-2|NA
TGCGCCAGCAGCAACGTCCAGACTGACACCGGGGAGCTGTTTTTT
CASSNVQTDTGELFF
>NA|TRBV6-1|TRBJ1-1|TRBD1
TGTGCCAGCAGTGGGACAGGGACGCGACGGGGGAACACTGAAGCTTTCTTT
CASSGTGTRRGNTEAFF
>NA|TRBV5-1|TRBJ2-5|NA
TGCGCCAGCAGCCTGGGTATGAGGGAGACCCAGTACTTC
CASSLGMRETQYF
>NA|TRBV7-3|TRBJ2-3|NA
TGTGCCAGCAGCTTTGCGTCATCAGATACGCAGTATTTT
CASSFASSDTQYF
>NA|TRBV21-1|TRBJ2-7|NA
TGTGCCAGCAGCTCCCGAAGGACGGGGAGTAGCTACGAGCAGTACTTC
CASSSRRTGSSYEQYF
>once|TRBV18|TRBJ2-3|TRBD2
TGTGCCAGCTCACCTTCAGGACTAGCGGGGACGACAGATACGCAGTATTTT
CASSPSGLAGTTDTQYF
>NA|TRBV30|TRBJ2-7|TRBD1
TGTGCCTGGAGCGCTTTGGACAGGGGGCGGTTCGAGCAGTACTTC
CAWSALDRGRFEQYF
>NA|TRBV2|TRBJ2-2|NA
TGTGCCAGCAGTGAGGACAGGAACACCGGGGAGCTGTTTTTT
CASSEDRNTGELFF
>NA|TRBV3-1/TRBV3-2|TRBJ2-7|TRBD1
TGTGCCAGCAGCCCGAAATGGGGACAGGGGCCCTACGAGCAGTACTTC
CASSPKWGQGPYEQYF
>NA|TRBV29-1|TRBJ2-5|NA
TGCAGCGCCGGACGCGGACTCGCCCAAGGGGGAGAGACCCAGTACTTC
CSAGRGLAQGGETQYF
>NA|TRBV18|TRBJ2-5|NA
TGTGCCAGCTCACCGGCAGGACAAGAGACCCAGTACTTC
CASSPAGQETQYF
>NA|TRBV25-1|TRBJ2-2|TRBD2
TGTGCCAGCAGTGAATCACCGGGGGGGGCAGCTTTAGGGGAGCTGTTTTTT
CASSESPGGAALGELFF
>once|TRBV10-2|TRBJ2-2|NA
TGCGCCAGCGGGGATAAACAGGGCAACACCGGGGAGCTGTTTTTT
CASGDKQGNTGELFF
>NA|TRBV27|TRBJ2-7|TRBD1
TGTGCCAGCAGGCAGGGGGCTACCTACGAGCAGTACTTC
CASRQGATYEQYF
>NA|TRBV29-1|TRBJ2-7|TRBD1
TGCAGCGTTGAAGTATCAGGGGGCTCCTACGAGCAGTACTTC
CSVEVSGGSYEQYF
>NA|TRBV6-1|TRBJ2-4|NA
TGTGCCAGCAGTGAGGACAGCGGACCAAACATTCAGTACTTC
CASSEDSGPNIQYF
>once|TRBV6-5|TRBJ1-1|NA
TGTGCCAGCAGTCGGCAGGGGTTGTACACTGAAGCTTTCTTT
CASSRQGLYTEAFF
>NA|TRBV4-1|TRBJ2-1|TRBD2
TGCGCCAGCAGCCAAGATCGAGCGGGATTTAATGAGCAGTTCTTC
CASSQDRAGFNEQFF
>NA|TRBV6-5|TRBJ1-5|NA
TGTGCCAGCAGTAACCGGGACAACAATCAGCCCCAGCATTTT
CASSNRDNNQPQHF
>NA|TRBV4-1|TRBJ2-7|TRBD2
TGCGCCAGCAGCCAGTCGCTAGCGGGAGGGACCTACGAGCAGTACTTC
CASSQSLAGGTYEQYF